The present TCR beta chain was sequenced within a study of regulatory T cells in long-lasting Graves disease. Study results and caveats: More public clonotypes were shared by persistent patients (2,741) than by new patients (about 1,000).

Regarding time point: newly diagnosed GD, antithyroid drugs for less than 3 months. Extracted PBMC RNA gave rise to the TCR library. For TCR beta, libraries came from iRepertoire HTBI primers and Arm-PCR of CDR3 regions. MiXCR, applied by TCRdb to the multiplex PCR reads, yields one record per CDR3 protein. This sample has some 460,000 distinct CDR3 sequences, with around 15% found just once. This clonotype was seen at least ten times. Its antigen is unidentified. The same sample was also used in a study of T cells in Graves' hyperthyroidism and ophthalmopathy.

The receptor was isolated from a man aged 40-50 years with Graves disease. This specimen was peripheral blood mononuclear cells (PBMCs), taken at new diagnosis, from a patient treated with antithyroid drugs.

The CDR3: CASSLRTKQETQYF. The CDR3 DNA reads TGTGCCAGCAGCTTACGGACTAAACAAGAGACCCAGTACTTC. The gene calls are TRBV19 and TRBJ2-5; tentatively, D is TRBD2 (6 bases). V was clipped by 9 bases and J by 2 bases, with 16 bases between them. Germline V lookup: CDR1 LNHDA, CDR2 SQIVND (reference sequence). This CDR3 spans 14 amino acids.